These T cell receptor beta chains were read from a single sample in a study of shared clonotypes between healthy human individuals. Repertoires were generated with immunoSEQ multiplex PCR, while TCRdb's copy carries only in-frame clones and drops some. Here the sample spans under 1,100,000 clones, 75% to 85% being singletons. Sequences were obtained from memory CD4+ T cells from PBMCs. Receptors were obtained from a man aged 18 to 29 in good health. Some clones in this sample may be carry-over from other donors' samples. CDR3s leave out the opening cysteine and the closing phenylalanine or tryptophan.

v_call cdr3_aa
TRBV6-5 ASSFRGSQPQH
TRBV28 ASSFLGVENTEAF
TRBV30 AWSPGLAGQQETQY
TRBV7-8 ASSLTLIRGYNQPQH
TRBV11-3 ASSLGNGRWDNEQF
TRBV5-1 ASSDTSVSTDTQY
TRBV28 ASSNTGYGTEAF
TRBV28 ASSFAENLYGYT
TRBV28 ASRNSGTHSGRGLF
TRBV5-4 ASSLGTTPEAF
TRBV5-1 ASSLGLANEQF
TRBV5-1 ASSLAPGQGTDTQY
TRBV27 ASSPWGLAGNYEQY
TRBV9 ASSASAPQTRANVLT
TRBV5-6 ASSSRFTGSGTGELF
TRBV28 ASSFVGTVSGNTIY
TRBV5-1 ASSLAQGSRSYEQY
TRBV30 ATEGASGSVYEQY
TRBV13 ASSALAGGLGVQSSYNEQF
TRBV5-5 ASGVGSEQY
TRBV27 ASSLSLGTVVRNIQY
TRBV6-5 ASSYLRAGVETQY
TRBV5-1 ASSLATATNEKLF
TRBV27 ASRRTSTDTEAF
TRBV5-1 ASSFEQRPKNIQY
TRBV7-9 ASSSRGAGDEQF
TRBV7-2 ASSLNRINEKLF
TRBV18 ASSPDWGGEAF
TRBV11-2 ASSLSRGGPDTQY
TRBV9 ASSPRVTSGRTDTQY
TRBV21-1 ASSKYPCRHVFNEKLF
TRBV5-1 ASSFTGGDSYEQY
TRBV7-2 ASRRTVNTEAF
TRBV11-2 ASSLRLAGFGDEQF
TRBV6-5 ASRSGSEGTQY
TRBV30 AWSVSFNQPQH
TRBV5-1 ASSMDGTGADTQY
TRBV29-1 SVAPGQEFYNEQF
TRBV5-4 ASSSEGGGYTEAF
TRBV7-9 ASSLGIGVPEAF
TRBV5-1 ASRDASGTDTQY
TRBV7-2 ASSLFRNIGTEAF
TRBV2 ASSASGRAMNIQY
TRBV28 ASTTHRVNQPQH
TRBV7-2 ASSVNPGPGYEQY
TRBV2 ASRRTGEGTEAF
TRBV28 ASSYVRGGAQRELF
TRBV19 ASSIGRDSGWWVSNQPQH
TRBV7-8 ASSLYRQAEQY
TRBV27 ASSGQGPGELF
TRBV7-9 ASSLTTGDDGYT
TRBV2 ASSEARTPSGEQY
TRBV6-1 ASRAGQGHEQY